This entry concerns a single TCR beta chain. Its specificity is not known. Only in-frame clones appear in the TCRdb table, and some are missing; sequencing was by immunoSEQ multiplex PCR. The sample lists 6,500 to 7,000 clones; 75% to 80% were seen once. Tumor samples were obtained before definitive surgery or chemotherapy. V dropped 0 bases and J dropped 3 bases, with 18 bases sitting between them. CDR3 length equals 17 residues. Germline CDR1 SGDLS, CDR2 YYNGEE. This sample stems from a study of high-grade serous ovarian cancer treatment subgroups. Study in general: Mean per sample: around 14,000 reads, some 8,100 unique TCR beta rearrangements.

Study-level points and caveats: Repertoire similarity ranged roughly 0.1 to 0.85 between tumors of one patient. Without spatial data, bulk sequencing limits insight into HGSC tumor diversity. Only CDR3 was analyzed; CDR1 and CDR2 were not.

The TCR was taken from a human donor with high-grade serous ovarian cancer. The sample was tumor tissue. This chain joins TRBV9 and TRBJ1-1; no definite D call. The CDR3 nucleotides are TGTGCCAGCAGCGTAGGTTTCGGGAATGGGCCCTACACTGAAGCTTTCTTT. This encodes CASSVGFGNGPYTEAFF.